This T cell receptor beta chain was obtained from a study of molecular identifiers for immune sequencing clone quantification. In the study overall: Replicates split RNA from approximately 22,000 or 94,000 naive CD8 cells five ways, and the researchers sequenced four portions.

V was trimmed by 5 bases and J by 2 bases, leaving 21 bases between them. Germline CDR1 and CDR2: LNHDA and SQIVND (reference sequence). The length of the CDR3 is 17 residues. Sorting defined naive CD8 T cells as CD8+CD4-CCR7+CD45RA+. TCRdb re-called the PCR reads through MiXCR, storing one row per CDR3 protein. The table shows about 500,000 distinct CDR3 sequences, with under 30% occurring only once. The TCR comes from a human donor in good health. Some libraries in this study had Jurkat cell RNA spiked in. What was sequenced was naive CD8+ T cells from blood, with Jurkat cell RNA spiked in. Subset noted: FACS-sorted CD8+CD4-CCR7+CD45RA+ naive T cells. This rearrangement joins TRBV19 to TRBJ2-5, with a tentative D call TRBD2 (6 bases). The CDR3: CASSARLVALRQETQYF. The CDR3 nucleotides read TGTGCCAGTAGTGCACGACTAGTAGCCCTACGTCAAGAGACCCAGTACTTC.